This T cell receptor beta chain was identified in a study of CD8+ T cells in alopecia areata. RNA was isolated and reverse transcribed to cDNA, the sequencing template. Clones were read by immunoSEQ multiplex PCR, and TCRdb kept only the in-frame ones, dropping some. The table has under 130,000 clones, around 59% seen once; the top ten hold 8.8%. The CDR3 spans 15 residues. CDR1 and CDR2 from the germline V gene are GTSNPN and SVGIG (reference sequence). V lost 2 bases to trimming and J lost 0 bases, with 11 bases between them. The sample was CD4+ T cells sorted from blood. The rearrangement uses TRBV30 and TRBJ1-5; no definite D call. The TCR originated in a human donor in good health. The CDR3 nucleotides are TGTGCCTGGAGTCCGGACGGAATTAGCAATCAGCCCCAGCATTTT. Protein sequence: CAWSPDGISNQPQHF.